This T cell receptor (beta chain) was sequenced in a study of T cells after yellow fever vaccination. Study as a whole: Researchers used SMART-Seq v4 Ultra Low Input to prepare fractions that had low cell numbers.

Study results and caveats: At around 95% for CD4 and roughly 87% for CD8, most primary-vaccination clones showed up again after the booster.

This clonotype occurred a few times. Its specificity is not known. TCRdb re-called the 5' RACE reads through MiXCR, storing one row per CDR3 protein. The sample contains 500,000 to 650,000 distinct CDR3 sequences, roughly an eighth of which appear only once. The specimen was PBMCs, collected on the day of the yellow fever booster vaccination. The TCR was taken from a man aged 25-45 years who received the YFV17D yellow fever vaccine.

CDR3 region: CSANDAGPSTDTQYF. CDR3 sequence (DNA): TGCAGTGCTAATGATGCGGGACCTAGCACAGATACGCAGTATTTT. The chain recombines TRBV20-1 with TRBJ2-3; TRBD2 might be the D (6 bases). Trimming pared 4 bases from V and 0 bases from J, leaving 14 bases between. CDR3 length: 15 amino acids. CDR1 DFQATT and CDR2 SNEGSKA come from the germline V gene (reference sequence).